Included here is one T cell receptor beta chain sequence, with context. Its target is unknown. This sample was included in a study of cytomegalovirus exposure and HLA in healthy donors. Broader study findings: In an earlier analysis, about 87% or about 30%: the productive usage of most TCR beta V segments.

13 Jbeta primers and 60 Vbeta primers were used for the PCR. As handled by the study authors: There were about 80 million unique TCR beta chains by a later count, and 10 million to 12 million of them were shared. Only in-frame clones appear in the TCRdb table, and some are missing; sequencing was by immunoSEQ multiplex PCR. V, J and clone size were drawn from that table, and D and trimming were deduced from the DNA. The sample has about 73,000 clones, 80% seen once; the top ten hold 0.9% to 1.2%. Trimming cost V 0 bases and J 4 bases; bases outside gene matches: 1. This CDR3 is 15 amino acids long. CDR1 and CDR2 from the germline V gene are SGHTA and FQGNSA.

The sequence was obtained from a male donor in good health and CMV-seronegative. This chain joins TRBV7-2 and TRBJ1-2, with TRBD1 matching 11 bases. Sequences were obtained from PBMCs. The CDR3 coding sequence is TGTGCCAGCAGCTTAGCCGGACAGGGGGCCTATGGCTACACCTTC. Translated, it gives CASSLAGQGAYGYTF.